This TCR beta chain was identified in a study of blood T cell repertoires in COVID-19. Here immunoSEQ multiplex PCR was the method, and the copy in TCRdb shows in-frame clones only, minus some. The data show a few hundred thousand clones, with roughly 82% seen just once and roughly 12% held by the top ten. V dropped 6 bases and J dropped 8; count of bases not matched to a gene: 5. CDR3 length: 14 residues. Germline V gene data show CDR1 as MNHEY and CDR2 as SVGAGI. The origin of this receptor is a man at least 80 years old with acute or convalescent COVID-19. Sequencing used peripheral blood. J is TRBJ1-4 and V is TRBV6-5; 11 bases match TRBD1. The CDR3 DNA reads TGTGCCAGCAGGGACAGGGGGCAACGAGAAAAACTGTTTTTT. This codes for CASRDRGQREKLFF.